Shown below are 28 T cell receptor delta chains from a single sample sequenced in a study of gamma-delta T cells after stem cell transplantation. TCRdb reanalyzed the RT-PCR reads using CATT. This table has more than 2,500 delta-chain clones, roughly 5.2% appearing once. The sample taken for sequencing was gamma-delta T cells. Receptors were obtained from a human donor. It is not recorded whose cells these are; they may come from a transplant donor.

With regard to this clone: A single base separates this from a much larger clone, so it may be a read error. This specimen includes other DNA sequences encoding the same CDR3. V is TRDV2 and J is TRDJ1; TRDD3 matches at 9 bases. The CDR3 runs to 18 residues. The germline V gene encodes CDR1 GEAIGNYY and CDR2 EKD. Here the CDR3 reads CACDPILGDNRYTDKLIF. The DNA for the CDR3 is TGTGCCTGTGACCCGATACTGGGGGACAACCGGTACACTGATAAACTCATCTTT.

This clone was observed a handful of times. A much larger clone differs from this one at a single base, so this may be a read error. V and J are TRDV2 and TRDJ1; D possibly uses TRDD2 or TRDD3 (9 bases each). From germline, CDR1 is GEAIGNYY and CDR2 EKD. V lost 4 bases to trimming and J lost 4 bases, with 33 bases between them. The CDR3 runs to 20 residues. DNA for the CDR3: TGTGCCTGTGATTCCCTTCCTACTACTGGGGGACTCCCGTACATCGATAAACTCATCTTT. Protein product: CACDSLPTTGGLPYIDKLIF.

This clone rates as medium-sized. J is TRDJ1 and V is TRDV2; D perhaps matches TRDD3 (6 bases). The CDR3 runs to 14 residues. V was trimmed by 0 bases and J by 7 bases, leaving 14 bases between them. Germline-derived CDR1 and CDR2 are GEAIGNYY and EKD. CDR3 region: CACDTGGIKGKLIF. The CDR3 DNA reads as TGTGCCTGTGACACCGGCGGGATAAAGGGTAAACTCATCTTT.

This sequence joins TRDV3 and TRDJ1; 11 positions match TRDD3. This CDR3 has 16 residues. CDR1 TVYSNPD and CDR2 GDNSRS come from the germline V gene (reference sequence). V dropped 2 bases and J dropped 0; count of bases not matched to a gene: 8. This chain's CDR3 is CAFVWGIRRYTDKLIF. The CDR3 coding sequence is TGTGCCTTTGTGTGGGGGATACGTAGGTACACCGATAAACTCATCTTT.

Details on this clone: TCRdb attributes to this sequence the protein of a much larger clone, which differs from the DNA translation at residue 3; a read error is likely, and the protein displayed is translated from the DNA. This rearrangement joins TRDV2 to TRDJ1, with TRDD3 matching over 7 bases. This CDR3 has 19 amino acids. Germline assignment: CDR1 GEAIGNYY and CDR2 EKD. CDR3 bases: TGTGCCCGTGACACGGTCAAGGTTGCTGGGGGTCCGTACACCGATAAACTCATCTTT. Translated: CARDTVKVAGGPYTDKLIF.

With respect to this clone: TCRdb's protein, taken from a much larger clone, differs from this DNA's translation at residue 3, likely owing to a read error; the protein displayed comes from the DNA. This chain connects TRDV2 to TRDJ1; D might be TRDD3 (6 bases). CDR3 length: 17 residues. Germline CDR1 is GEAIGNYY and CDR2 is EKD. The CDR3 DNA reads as TGTGCCCGTGACACTCTTTCCGGCCGTGATACGACCGATAAACTCATCTTT. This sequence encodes CARDTLSGRDTTDKLIF.

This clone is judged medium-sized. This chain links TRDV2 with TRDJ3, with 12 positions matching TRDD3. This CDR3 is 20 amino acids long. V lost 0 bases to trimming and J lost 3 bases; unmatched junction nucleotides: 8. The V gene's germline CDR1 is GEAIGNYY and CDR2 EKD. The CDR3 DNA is TGTGCCTGTGACACCACCCCACTGGGGGATACTAACTGGGACACCCGACAGATGTTTTTC. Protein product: CACDTTPLGDTNWDTRQMFF.

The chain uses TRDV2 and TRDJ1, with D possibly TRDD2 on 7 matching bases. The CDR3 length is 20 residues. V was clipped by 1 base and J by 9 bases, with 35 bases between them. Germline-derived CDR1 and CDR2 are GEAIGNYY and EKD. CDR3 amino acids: CACDTLRSSLPLGDTQELIF. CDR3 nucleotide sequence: TGTGCCTGTGACACTCTCCGATCCAGCCTTCCTCTGGGTGATACGCAGGAACTCATCTTT.

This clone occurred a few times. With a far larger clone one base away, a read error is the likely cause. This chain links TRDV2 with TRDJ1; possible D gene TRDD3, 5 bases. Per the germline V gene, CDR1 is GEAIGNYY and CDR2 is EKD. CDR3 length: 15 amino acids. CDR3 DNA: TGTGCCTGTGGCACCGTGGGAGTGGGGACCGATAAACTCATCTTT. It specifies CACGTVGVGTDKLIF.

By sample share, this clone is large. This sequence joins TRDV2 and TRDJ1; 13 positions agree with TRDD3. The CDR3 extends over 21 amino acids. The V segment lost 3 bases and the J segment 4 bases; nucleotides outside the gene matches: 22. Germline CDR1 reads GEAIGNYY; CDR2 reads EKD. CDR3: CACDSVLGDTRSRAGGDKLIF. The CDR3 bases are TGTGCCTGTGACTCGGTACTGGGGGATACGCGAAGTCGCGCGGGAGGCGATAAACTCATCTTT.

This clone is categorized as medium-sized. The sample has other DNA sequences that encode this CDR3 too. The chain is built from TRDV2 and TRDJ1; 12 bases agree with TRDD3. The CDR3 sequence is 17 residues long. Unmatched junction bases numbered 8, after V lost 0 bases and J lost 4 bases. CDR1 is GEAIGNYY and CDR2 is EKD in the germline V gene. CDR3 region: CACDTVSGGYGIDKLIF. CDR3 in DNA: TGTGCCTGTGACACCGTTTCTGGGGGATACGGCATCGATAAACTCATCTTT.

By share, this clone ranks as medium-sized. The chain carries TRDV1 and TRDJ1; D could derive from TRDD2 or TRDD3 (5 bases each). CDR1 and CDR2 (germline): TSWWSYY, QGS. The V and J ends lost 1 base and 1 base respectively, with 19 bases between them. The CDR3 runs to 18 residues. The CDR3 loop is CALGERLLSPWVTDKLIF. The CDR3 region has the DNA TGTGCTCTTGGGGAACGCCTTCTATCCCCCTGGGTCACCGATAAACTCATCTTT.

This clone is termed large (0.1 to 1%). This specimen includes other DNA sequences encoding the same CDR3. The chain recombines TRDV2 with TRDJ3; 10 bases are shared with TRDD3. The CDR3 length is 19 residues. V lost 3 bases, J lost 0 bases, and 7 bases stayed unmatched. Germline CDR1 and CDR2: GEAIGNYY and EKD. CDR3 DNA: TGTGCCTGTGACCCAACTGGGGGATTCCGCTCCTGGGACACCCGACAGATGTTTTTC. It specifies CACDPTGGFRSWDTRQMFF.

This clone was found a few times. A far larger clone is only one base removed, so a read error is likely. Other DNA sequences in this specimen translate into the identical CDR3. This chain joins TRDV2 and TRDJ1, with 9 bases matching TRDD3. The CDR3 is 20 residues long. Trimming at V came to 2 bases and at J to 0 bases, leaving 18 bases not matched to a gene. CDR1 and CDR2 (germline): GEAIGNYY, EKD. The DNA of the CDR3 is TGTGCCTGTGACAAGTTAGGTGCTGGGGGATCAGCGACTTACACCGATAAACTCATCTTT. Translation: CACDKLGAGGSATYTDKLIF.

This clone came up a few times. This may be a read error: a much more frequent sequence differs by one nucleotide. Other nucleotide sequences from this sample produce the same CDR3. The CDR3 is CACDTVPSSRTGGTDTDKLIF. The CDR3 nucleotides are TGTGCCTGCGACACCGTACCTTCTTCCCGTACTGGGGGTACGGACACCGATAAACTCATCTTT. The chain couples TRDV2 to TRDJ1; TRDD3 agrees at 8 bases. CDR3 length: 21 amino acids. The germline V gene has CDR1 GEAIGNYY and CDR2 EKD.

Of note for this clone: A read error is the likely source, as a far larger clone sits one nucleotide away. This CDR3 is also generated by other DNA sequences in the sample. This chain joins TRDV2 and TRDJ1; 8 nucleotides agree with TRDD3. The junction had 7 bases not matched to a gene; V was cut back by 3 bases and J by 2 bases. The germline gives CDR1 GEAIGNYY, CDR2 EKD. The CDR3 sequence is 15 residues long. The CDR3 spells CACDALGDGTDKLIF. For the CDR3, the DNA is TGTGCCTGTGACGCCCTGGGGGACGGTACCGATAAACTCATCTTT.

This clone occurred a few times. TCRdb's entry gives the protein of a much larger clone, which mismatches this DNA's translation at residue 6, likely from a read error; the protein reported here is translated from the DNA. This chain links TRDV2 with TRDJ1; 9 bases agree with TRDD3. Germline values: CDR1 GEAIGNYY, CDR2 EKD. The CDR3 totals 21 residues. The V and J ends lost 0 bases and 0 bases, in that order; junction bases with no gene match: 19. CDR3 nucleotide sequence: TGTGCCTGTGACACCGCGACTCCACTACATACTGGGGGACAGTACACCGATAAACTCATCTTT. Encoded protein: CACDTATPLHTGGQYTDKLIF.

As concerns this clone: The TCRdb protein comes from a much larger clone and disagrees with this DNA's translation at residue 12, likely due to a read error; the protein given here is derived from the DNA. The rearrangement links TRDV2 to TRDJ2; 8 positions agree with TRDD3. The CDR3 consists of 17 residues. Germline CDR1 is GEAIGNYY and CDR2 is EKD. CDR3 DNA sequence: TGTGCCTGTGACACCTTGGGGGATTCGACTTTGGCAGCACAACTCTTCTTT. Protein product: CACDTLGDSTLAAQLFF.

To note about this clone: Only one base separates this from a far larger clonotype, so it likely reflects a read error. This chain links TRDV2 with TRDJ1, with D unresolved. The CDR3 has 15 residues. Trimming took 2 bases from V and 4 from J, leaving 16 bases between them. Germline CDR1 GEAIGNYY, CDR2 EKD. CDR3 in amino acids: CACDIAGRQGDKLIF. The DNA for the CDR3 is TGTGCCTGTGACATCGCCGGACGACAAGGCGATAAACTCATCTTT.

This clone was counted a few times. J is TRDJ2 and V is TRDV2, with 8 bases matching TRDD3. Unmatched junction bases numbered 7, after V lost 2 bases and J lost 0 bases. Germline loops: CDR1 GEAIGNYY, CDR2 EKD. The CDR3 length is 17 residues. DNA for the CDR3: TGTGCCTGTGACAAGGTGGGGGATTCGACTTTGACAGCACAACTCTTCTTT. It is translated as CACDKVGDSTLTAQLFF.

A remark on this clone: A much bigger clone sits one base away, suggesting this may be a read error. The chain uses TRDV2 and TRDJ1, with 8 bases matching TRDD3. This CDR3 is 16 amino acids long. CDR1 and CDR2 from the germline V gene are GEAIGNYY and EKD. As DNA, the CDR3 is TGTGCCCGTGACACTCTGGGGGACCGGGAGGTGCGTAAACTCATCTTT. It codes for CARDTLGDREVRKLIF.

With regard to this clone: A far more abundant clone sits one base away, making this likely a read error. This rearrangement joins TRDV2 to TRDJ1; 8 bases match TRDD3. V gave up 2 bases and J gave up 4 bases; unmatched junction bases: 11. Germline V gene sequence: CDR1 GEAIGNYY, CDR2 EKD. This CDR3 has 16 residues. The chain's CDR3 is CACDILGAVYIDKLIF. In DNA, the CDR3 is TGTGCCTGTGACATACTGGGGGCCGTGTACATCGATAAACTCATCTTT.

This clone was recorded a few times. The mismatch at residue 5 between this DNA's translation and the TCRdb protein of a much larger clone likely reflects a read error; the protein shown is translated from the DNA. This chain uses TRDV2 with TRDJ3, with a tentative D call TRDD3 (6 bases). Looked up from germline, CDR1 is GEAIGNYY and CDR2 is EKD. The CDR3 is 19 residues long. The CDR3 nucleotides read TGCGCCTGTGACGCAGGGGATTCGGTAAGCTCCTGGGACACCCGACAGATGTTTTTC. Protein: CACDAGDSVSSWDTRQMFF.

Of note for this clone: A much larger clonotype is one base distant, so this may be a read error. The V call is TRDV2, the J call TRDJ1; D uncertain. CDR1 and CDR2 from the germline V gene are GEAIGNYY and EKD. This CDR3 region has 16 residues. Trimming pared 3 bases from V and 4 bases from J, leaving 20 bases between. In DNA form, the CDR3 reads TGTGCCTGTGACCCAGGTCTTTCCCCGGAGGGCGATAAACTCATCTTT. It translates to CACDPGLSPEGDKLIF.

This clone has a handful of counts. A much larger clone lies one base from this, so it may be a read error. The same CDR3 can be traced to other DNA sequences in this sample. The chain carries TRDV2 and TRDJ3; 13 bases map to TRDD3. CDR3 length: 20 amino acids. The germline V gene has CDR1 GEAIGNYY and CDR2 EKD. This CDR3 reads CACDTLGDTLGSWDTRQMFF. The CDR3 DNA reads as TGTGCCTGCGACACACTGGGGGATACGCTTGGGTCCTGGGACACCCGACAGATGTTTTTC.

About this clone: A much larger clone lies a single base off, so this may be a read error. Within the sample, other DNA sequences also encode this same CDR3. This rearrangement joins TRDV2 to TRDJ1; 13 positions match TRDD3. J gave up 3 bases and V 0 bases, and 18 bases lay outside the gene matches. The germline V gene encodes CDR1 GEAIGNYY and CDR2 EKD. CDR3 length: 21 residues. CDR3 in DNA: TGTGCCTGTGACACCGGAGGGTTACTGGGGGATACGCGTGGGCCCCCCGATAAACTCATCTTT. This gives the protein CACDTGGLLGDTRGPPDKLIF.

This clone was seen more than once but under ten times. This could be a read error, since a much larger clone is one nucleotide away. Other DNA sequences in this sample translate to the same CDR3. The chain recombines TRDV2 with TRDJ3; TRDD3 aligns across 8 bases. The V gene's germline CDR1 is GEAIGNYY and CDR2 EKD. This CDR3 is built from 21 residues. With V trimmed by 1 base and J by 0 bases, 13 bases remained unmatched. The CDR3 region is CACDTVAGDTVSSWDTRQMFF. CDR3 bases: TGTGCCTGTGACACGGTGGCCGGGGATACCGTAAGCTCCTGGGACACCCGACAGATGTTTTTC.

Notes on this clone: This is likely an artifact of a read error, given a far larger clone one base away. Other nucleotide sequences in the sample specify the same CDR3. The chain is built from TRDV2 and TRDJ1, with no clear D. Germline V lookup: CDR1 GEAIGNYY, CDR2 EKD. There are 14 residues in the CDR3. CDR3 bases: TGTGCCTGCGACAATATCTCCCACACCGATAAACTCATCTTT. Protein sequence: CACDNISHTDKLIF.